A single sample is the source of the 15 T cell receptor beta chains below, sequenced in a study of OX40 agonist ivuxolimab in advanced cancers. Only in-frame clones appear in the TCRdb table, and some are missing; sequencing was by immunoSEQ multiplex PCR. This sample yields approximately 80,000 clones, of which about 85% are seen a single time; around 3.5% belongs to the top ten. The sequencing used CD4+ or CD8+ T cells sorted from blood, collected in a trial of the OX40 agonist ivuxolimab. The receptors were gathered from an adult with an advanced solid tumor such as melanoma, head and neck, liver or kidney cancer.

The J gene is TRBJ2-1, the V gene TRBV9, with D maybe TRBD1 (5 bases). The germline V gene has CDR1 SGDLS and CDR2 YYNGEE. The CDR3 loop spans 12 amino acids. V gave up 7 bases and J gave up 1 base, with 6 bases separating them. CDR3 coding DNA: TGTGCCAGCGGACAATCCTACAATGAGCAGTTCTTC. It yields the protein CASGQSYNEQFF.

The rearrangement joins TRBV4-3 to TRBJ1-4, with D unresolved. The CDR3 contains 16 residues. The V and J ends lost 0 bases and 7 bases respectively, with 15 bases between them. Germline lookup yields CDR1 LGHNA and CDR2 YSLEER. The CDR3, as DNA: TGCGCCAGCAGCCAAGAATCGGACCTTCGGGGTGAAAAACTGTTTTTT. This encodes CASSQESDLRGEKLFF.

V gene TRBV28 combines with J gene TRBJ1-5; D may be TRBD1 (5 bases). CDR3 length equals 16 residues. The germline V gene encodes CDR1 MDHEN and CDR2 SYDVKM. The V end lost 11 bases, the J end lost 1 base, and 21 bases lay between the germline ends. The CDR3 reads CASMGVRGYSNQPQHF. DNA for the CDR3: TGTGCCTCAATGGGGGTCAGAGGGTACAGCAATCAGCCCCAGCATTTT.

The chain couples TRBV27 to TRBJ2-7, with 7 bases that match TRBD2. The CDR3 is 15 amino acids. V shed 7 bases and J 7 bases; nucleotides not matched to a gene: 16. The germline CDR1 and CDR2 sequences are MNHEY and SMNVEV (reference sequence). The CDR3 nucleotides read TGTGCCAGCATCTCATGGGCATCCGGACTAGGGGAGCAGTACTTC. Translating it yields CASISWASGLGEQYF.

The CDR3 protein is CASRGVKGDTEAFF. The CDR3 DNA sequence: TGTGCCAGCAGGGGGGTTAAGGGGGACACTGAAGCTTTCTTT. The chain couples TRBV6-5 to TRBJ1-1; D is perhaps TRBD1 (6 bases). Germline CDR1 and CDR2: MNHEY and SVGAGI. V was pared by 6 bases and J by 3 bases, with 14 bases between. This CDR3 region has 14 residues.

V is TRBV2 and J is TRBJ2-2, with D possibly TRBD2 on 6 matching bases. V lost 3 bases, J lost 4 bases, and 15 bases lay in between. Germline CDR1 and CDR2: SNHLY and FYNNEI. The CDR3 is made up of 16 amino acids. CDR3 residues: CASSDWFGEVTGELFF. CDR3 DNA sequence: TGTGCCAGCAGTGATTGGTTCGGGGAGGTCACCGGGGAGCTGTTTTTT.

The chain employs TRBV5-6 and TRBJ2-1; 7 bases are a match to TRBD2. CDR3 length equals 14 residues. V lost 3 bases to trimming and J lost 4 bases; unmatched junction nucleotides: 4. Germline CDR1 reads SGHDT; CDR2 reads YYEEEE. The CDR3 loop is CASSYTSAYNEQFF. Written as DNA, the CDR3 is TGTGCCAGCAGCTATACTAGCGCGTACAATGAGCAGTTCTTC. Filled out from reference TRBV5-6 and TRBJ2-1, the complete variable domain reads DAGVTQSPTHLIKTRGQQVTLRCSPKSGHDTVSWYQQALGQGPQFIFQYYEEEERQRGNFPDRFSGHQFPNYSSELNVNALLLGDSALYLCASSYTSAYNEQFFGPGTRLTVL.

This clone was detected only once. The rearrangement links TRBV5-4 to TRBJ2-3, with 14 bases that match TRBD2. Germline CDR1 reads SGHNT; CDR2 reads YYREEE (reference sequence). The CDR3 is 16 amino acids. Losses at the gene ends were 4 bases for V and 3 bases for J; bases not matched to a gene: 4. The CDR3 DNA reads TGTGCCAGCAGCGGGACTAGCGGGAGAGGTACAGATACGCAGTATTTT. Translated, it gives CASSGTSGRGTDTQYF.

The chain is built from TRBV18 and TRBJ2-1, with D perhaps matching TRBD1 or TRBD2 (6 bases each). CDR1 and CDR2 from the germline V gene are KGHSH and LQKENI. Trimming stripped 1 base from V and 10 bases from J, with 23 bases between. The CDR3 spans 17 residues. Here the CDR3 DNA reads TGTGCCAGCTCACCACGGGGGCCTCGGGACTTCTTAGGAGAGCAGTTCTTC. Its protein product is CASSPRGPRDFLGEQFF.

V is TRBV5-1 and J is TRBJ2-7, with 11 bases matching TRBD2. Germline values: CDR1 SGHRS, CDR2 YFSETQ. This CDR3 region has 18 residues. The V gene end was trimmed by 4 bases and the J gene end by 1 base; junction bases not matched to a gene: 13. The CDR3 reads CASSPRTSGPEISYEQYF. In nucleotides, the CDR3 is TGCGCCAGCAGCCCTAGGACTAGCGGGCCCGAGATTTCCTACGAGCAGTACTTC.

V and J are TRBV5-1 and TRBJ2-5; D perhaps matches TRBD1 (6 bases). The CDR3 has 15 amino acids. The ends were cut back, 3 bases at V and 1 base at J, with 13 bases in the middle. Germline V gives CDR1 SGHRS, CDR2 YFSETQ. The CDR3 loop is CASSSRQEPQETQYF. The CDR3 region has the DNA TGCGCCAGCAGCTCCCGACAGGAACCCCAAGAGACCCAGTACTTC.

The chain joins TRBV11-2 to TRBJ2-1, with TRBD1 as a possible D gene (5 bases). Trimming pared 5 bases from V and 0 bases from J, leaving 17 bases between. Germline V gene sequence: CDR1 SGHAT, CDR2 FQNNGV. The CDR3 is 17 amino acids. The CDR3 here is CASSTLGPQSSYNEQFF. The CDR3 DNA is TGTGCCAGCAGCACACTGGGGCCGCAGAGCTCCTACAATGAGCAGTTCTTC.

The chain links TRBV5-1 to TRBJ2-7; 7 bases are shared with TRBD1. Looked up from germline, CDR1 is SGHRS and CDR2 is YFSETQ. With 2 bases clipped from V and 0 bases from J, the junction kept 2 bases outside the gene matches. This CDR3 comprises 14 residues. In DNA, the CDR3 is TGCGCCAGCAGCTTCAGGGGGAACTCCTACGAGCAGTACTTC. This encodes CASSFRGNSYEQYF.

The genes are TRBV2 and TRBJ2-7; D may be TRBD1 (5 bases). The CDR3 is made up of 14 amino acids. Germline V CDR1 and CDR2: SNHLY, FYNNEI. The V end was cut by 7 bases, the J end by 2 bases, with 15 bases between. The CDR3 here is CASIGFDSPYEQYF. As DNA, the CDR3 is TGTGCCAGCATAGGGTTCGACAGCCCCTACGAGCAGTACTTC.

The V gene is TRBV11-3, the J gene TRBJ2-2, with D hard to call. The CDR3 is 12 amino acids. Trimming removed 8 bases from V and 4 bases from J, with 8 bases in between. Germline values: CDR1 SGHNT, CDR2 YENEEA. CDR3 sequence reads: CASSKPTGELFF. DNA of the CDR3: TGTGCCAGCTCAAAACCCACCGGGGAGCTGTTTTTT.